These 3 T cell receptor beta chains were all obtained from the same sample, sequenced in a study of cytomegalovirus exposure and HLA in healthy donors. The method was immunoSEQ multiplex PCR; TCRdb's version includes in-frame clones alone and lacks a portion of them. The data contain a few hundred thousand clones, approximately 86% of them seen just once; the ten biggest clones take up around 0.88%. The source material was PBMCs. All receptors derive from a man aged 25-40 years in good health and CMV-seronegative.

In this sample, this clone turned up a few times. The J gene is TRBJ1-2, the V gene TRBV10-2, with D tentatively TRBD1 (5 bases). CDR3 size: 13 residues. The ends were cut back, 6 bases at V and 5 bases at J, with 13 bases in the middle. Germline-derived CDR1 and CDR2 are WSHSY and SAAADI. The CDR3 DNA is TGCGCCAGCAGCGTGGGGGGAGGATATGGCTACACCTTC. As protein: CASSVGGGYGYTF.

CDR3 amino acids: CASSLALVTRERPEAFF. The CDR3 DNA sequence: TGTGCCAGCAGCTTAGCGCTAGTAACCAGGGAACGGCCTGAAGCTTTCTTT. This chain connects TRBV7-9 to TRBJ1-1, with D possibly matching TRBD1 (5 bases). V was clipped by 0 bases and J by 6 bases, with 20 bases between them. This CDR3 comprises 17 residues. Germline loops: CDR1 SEHNR, CDR2 FQNEAQ (reference sequence).

V usage is TRBV11-2 and J usage is TRBJ2-5; the match to TRBD1 covers 9 bases. The germline CDR1 and CDR2 sequences are SGHAT and FQNNGV. J gave up 5 bases and V 0 bases, and 7 bases lay outside the gene matches. The CDR3 is 16 residues long. The DNA of the CDR3 is TGTGCCAGCAGCTTAGATCCGGGACAGGGTAGGGAGACCCAGTACTTC. Translation: CASSLDPGQGRETQYF.